These T cell receptor beta chains were read from a single sample in a study of CXCR3-negative and CXCR3-positive naive CD8 T cells. TCRdb reprocessed the 5' RACE reads; each CDR3 protein has one entry and no DNA is given. The sample holds around 95,000 distinct CDR3 sequences. Sequenced input: naive CXCR3+ CD8+ T cells from blood. These receptors originate from a human donor in good health. Some clones in this sample may be carry-over from other donors' samples. CDR3s include the opening cysteine and the closing phenylalanine or tryptophan.

cdr3_aa cdr3_length j_call v_call
CASSLVPRDSSPNNEQFF 18 TRBJ2-1 TRBV5-1
CASSGDKGQTPSGTQYF 17 TRBJ2-3 TRBV7-2
CASSYPTDTEAFF 13 TRBJ1-1 TRBV5-1
CASSLPLWTGDEQYF 15 TRBJ2-7 TRBV7-2
CASSLVGTGDYEQYF 15 TRBJ2-7 TRBV5-6
CSARDLGESSYNEQFF 16 TRBJ2-1 TRBV20-1
CASSQVWGNTGELFF 15 TRBJ2-2 TRBV14
CASSFWTRVDEQYF 14 TRBJ2-7 TRBV5-6
CSADRDRFNEQYF 13 TRBJ2-7 TRBV20-1
CASSSGGQIGVTQYF 15 TRBJ2-5 TRBV7-9
CAISESRDPAYEQYF 15 TRBJ2-7 TRBV10-3
CAITSGTDYGYTF 13 TRBJ1-2 TRBV10-3
CASSEGGQGASIEETQYF 18 TRBJ2-5 TRBV2
CASSFLVIPDTEAFF 15 TRBJ1-1 TRBV7-8
CAWMLLAGGSYEQYF 15 TRBJ2-7 TRBV30
CASSLNREPNEKLFF 15 TRBJ1-4 TRBV7-9
CASRRGGGEQFF 12 TRBJ2-1 TRBV6-5
CATSRDYKKTTNTGELFF 18 TRBJ2-2 TRBV15
CASSLVSQGRETQYF 15 TRBJ2-5 TRBV12-3/TRBV12-4
CASSPGQGKSFNEKLFF 17 TRBJ1-4 TRBV21-1
CASSFSTGRIYEQYF 15 TRBJ2-7 TRBV19
CSARDINTIYF 11 TRBJ1-3 TRBV20-1
CSAPKSTGGAGYTF 14 TRBJ1-2 TRBV20-1
CASSLGAGTYEQYF 14 TRBJ2-7 TRBV11-2
CASSLKGGDEQFF 13 TRBJ2-1 TRBV12-3/TRBV12-4
CSALGHLGYTF 11 TRBJ1-2 TRBV20-1
CASSLGVSGGPGVQETQYF 19 TRBJ2-5 TRBV7-9
CASSFPLSGGEQYF 14 TRBJ2-7 TRBV12-3/TRBV12-4
CASSSPDLAGNTIYF 15 TRBJ1-3 TRBV7-6
CATSRTEGYGYTF 13 TRBJ1-2 TRBV24-1
CASSIQGGLSGYTF 14 TRBJ1-2 TRBV27
CASSHPEAELFF 12 TRBJ2-2 TRBV7-9
CASFRTGMGETQYF 14 TRBJ2-5 TRBV7-9
CASRQYGSAYNEQFF 15 TRBJ2-1 TRBV27
CASSSGVGRYNEQFF 15 TRBJ2-1 TRBV7-3
CASSYGGGAYEQYF 14 TRBJ2-7 TRBV6-2/TRBV6-3
CASSKPPNNEQFF 13 TRBJ2-1 TRBV7-9
CSALGGTSYEQYF 13 TRBJ2-7 TRBV20-1
CSASDRGIPYEQYF 14 TRBJ2-7 TRBV20-1
CASSGTGNYNEQFF 14 TRBJ2-1 TRBV28
CASSLEAEHYEQYF 14 TRBJ2-7 TRBV5-1
CASSPTTINEQFF 13 TRBJ2-1 TRBV6-4
CASSPHLGGVYQPQHF 16 TRBJ1-5 TRBV5-7
CASSLNLYEQYF 12 TRBJ2-7 TRBV7-9
CASSLVGTGWASPLHF 16 TRBJ1-6 TRBV7-6
CASSWDRSYEQYF 13 TRBJ2-7 TRBV6-2/TRBV6-3
CASSFRDIYTEAFF 14 TRBJ1-1 TRBV7-9
CSVDPGSAYSEQYF 14 TRBJ2-7 TRBV29-1
CASSYPTVPSEQFF 14 TRBJ2-1 TRBV5-1
CASSFHSQETQYF 13 TRBJ2-5 TRBV11-3
CASMLAGVTSSYNEQFF 17 TRBJ2-1 TRBV19
CASNGGGTDTQYF 13 TRBJ2-3 TRBV19
CASSLTSVGNTIYF 14 TRBJ1-3 TRBV12-3/TRBV12-4
CASSLGQGHTEAFF 14 TRBJ1-1 TRBV7-6
CASSLGRDGYGYTF 14 TRBJ1-2 TRBV27
CASSGTVAGGAHQETQYF 18 TRBJ2-5 TRBV6-4